These 10 T cell receptor beta chains were all obtained from the same sample, sequenced in a study of blood T cell repertoires in COVID-19. Only in-frame clones appear in the TCRdb table, and some are missing; sequencing was by immunoSEQ multiplex PCR. The repertoire holds about 40,000 clones, with roughly 85% as singletons. The sequencing input was peripheral blood. These receptors all stem from a man aged 60-69 years with COVID-19, enrolled during active disease.

This chain connects TRBV20-1 to TRBJ2-3; no firm D call. The CDR3 sequence is 11 residues long. Trimming left V 8 bases short and J 3 bases short, with 9 bases between. Germline lookup yields CDR1 DFQATT and CDR2 SNEGSKA (reference sequence). The chain's CDR3 is CSTQRTDTQYF. The CDR3 DNA reads as TGCAGTACGCAGAGGACAGATACGCAGTATTTT.

J is TRBJ2-3 and V is TRBV19; TRBD2 agrees at 12 bases. After removal of 6 bases from V and 4 bases from J, the junction contained 11 bases not matched to a gene. Germline loops: CDR1 LNHDA, CDR2 SQIVND (reference sequence). The CDR3 is 17 amino acids. The CDR3 coding sequence is TGTGCCAGTAGCCCTGCCCACGGGACTAGCGGGTCAGATACGCAGTATTTT. Its protein product is CASSPAHGTSGSDTQYF.

This chain joins TRBV3-1 (or the pseudogene TRBV3-2) and TRBJ2-7; 14 nucleotides agree with TRBD2. The V and J ends lost 3 bases and 7 bases, in that order; junction bases with no gene match: 11. CDR1 and CDR2 (germline): LGHDT, YNNKEL (reference sequence). This CDR3 has 17 amino acids. This CDR3 is CASSHGTSGGPSEEQYF. The CDR3 nucleotides read TGTGCCAGCAGCCACGGGACTAGCGGGGGCCCTTCAGAAGAGCAGTACTTC.

This clone was seen only once. V usage is TRBV6-6 and J usage is TRBJ1-5; tentatively, D is TRBD1 (6 bases). The CDR3 sequence is 14 residues long. The germline V gene encodes CDR1 MNHNY and CDR2 SVGAGI (reference sequence). V was pared by 6 bases and J by 4 bases, with 13 bases between. The CDR3 nucleotides are TGTGCCAGCAGCCAACAGGGCCAGAATCAGCCCCAGCATTTT. Translation: CASSQQGQNQPQHF.

This clone has a handful of counts. J is TRBJ1-2 and V is TRBV14; TRBD1 matches at 7 bases. CDR3 length: 14 residues. Germline CDR1 reads SGHDN; CDR2 reads FVKESK. J lost 5 bases, V lost 4 bases, and 7 bases had no gene match. The CDR3: CASSRAGGRYGYTF. In DNA form, the CDR3 reads TGTGCCAGCAGCCGTGCAGGGGGGAGGTATGGCTACACCTTC.

The chain employs TRBV19 and TRBJ2-7; D might be TRBD1 (6 bases). Germline values: CDR1 LNHDA, CDR2 SQIVND (reference sequence). The CDR3 spans 15 residues. V lost 7 bases, J lost 3 bases, and 19 bases lay in between. CDR3 in amino acids: CASTSTRGQSYEQYF. Written as DNA, the CDR3 is TGTGCCAGTACCTCCACAAGGGGACAAAGCTACGAGCAGTACTTC.

This rearrangement joins TRBV18 to TRBJ2-7, with a weak D call TRBD1 (6 bases). CDR1 is KGHSH and CDR2 is LQKENI in the germline V gene. The CDR3 is 14 residues long. V lost 0 bases to trimming and J lost 7 bases, with 13 bases between them. CDR3 residues: CASSPPQGPWEQYF. CDR3 bases: TGTGCCAGCTCACCACCTCAGGGGCCCTGGGAGCAGTACTTC.

The chain is built from TRBV12-5 and TRBJ2-1, with 10 positions matching TRBD2. CDR1 and CDR2 from the germline V gene are LGHNT and FRNRAP. With 4 bases clipped from V and 5 bases from J, the junction kept 8 bases outside the gene matches. The CDR3 covers 16 residues. Here the CDR3 DNA reads TGTGCTAGTGGTTCCGATGGACTAGCGGTTGACAATGAGCAGTTCTTC. This gives the protein CASGSDGLAVDNEQFF.

This clone is a singleton in its sample. V gene TRBV29-1 combines with J gene TRBJ2-7, with 12 bases fitting TRBD2. The CDR3 length is 15 residues. Trimming took 7 bases from V and 6 from J; bases not matched to a gene: 13. Per the germline V gene, CDR1 is SQVTM and CDR2 is ANQGSEA. The CDR3 sequence: CSAAPPSGRETEQYF. DNA of the CDR3: TGCAGCGCGGCCCCCCCTAGCGGGAGGGAAACCGAGCAGTACTTC.

This chain connects TRBV7-2 to TRBJ1-2; 9 nucleotides agree with TRBD1. Germline lookup yields CDR1 SGHTA and CDR2 FQGNSA. With V trimmed by 5 bases and J by 4 bases, 2 bases remained unmatched. This CDR3 has 13 amino acids. CDR3 bases: TGTGCCAGCAGCCCGGGACAGGGCTATGGCTACACCTTC. This codes for CASSPGQGYGYTF.